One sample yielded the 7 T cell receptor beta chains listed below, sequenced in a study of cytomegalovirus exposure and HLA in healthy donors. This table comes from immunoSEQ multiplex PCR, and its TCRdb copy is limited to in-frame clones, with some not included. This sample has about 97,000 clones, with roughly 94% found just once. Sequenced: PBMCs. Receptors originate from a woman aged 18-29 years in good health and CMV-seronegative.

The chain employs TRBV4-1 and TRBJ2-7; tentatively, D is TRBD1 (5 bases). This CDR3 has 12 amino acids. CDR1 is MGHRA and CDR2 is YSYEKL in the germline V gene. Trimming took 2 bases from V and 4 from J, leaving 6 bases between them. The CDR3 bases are TGCGCCAGCAGCCAATCAGGGTACGAGCAGTACTTC. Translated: CASSQSGYEQYF.

DNA of the CDR3: TGTGCCAGCAGCTTGGGACAGGGGACCGCCTACGAGCAGTACTTC. Translating gives CASSLGQGTAYEQYF. V usage is TRBV7-9 and J usage is TRBJ2-7; 10 bases fit TRBD1. CDR1 SEHNR and CDR2 FQNEAQ come from the germline V gene (reference sequence). The V and J ends lost 3 bases and 2 bases, in that order; junction bases with no gene match: 4. The CDR3 has 15 amino acids. The whole variable domain, filled in from reference TRBV7-9 and TRBJ2-7, reads DTGVSQNPRHKITKRGQNVTFRCDPISEHNRLYWYRQTLGQGPEFLTYFQNEAQLEKSRLLSDRFSAERPKGSFSTLEIQRTEQGDSAMYLCASSLGQGTAYEQYFGPGTRLTVT.

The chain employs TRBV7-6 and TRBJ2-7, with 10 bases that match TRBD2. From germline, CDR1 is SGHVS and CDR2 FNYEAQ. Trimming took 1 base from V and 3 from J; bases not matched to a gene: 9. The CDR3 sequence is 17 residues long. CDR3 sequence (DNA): TGTGCCAGCAGCTTAGATCCCCTAGCGGGAGAACACTACGAGCAGTACTTC. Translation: CASSLDPLAGEHYEQYF.

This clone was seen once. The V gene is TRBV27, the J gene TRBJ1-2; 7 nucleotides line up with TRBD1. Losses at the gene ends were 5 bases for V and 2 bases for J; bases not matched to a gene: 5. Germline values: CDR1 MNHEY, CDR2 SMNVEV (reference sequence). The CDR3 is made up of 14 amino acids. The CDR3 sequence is CASSPQGLNYGYTF. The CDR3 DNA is TGTGCCAGCAGTCCACAGGGGCTCAACTATGGCTACACCTTC.

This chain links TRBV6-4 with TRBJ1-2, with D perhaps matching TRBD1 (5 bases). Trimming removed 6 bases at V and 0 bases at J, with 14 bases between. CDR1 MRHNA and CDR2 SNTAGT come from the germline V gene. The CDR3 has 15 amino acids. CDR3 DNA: TGTGCCAGCAGACCACAGGAGGGAGCTAACTATGGCTACACCTTC. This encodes CASRPQEGANYGYTF.

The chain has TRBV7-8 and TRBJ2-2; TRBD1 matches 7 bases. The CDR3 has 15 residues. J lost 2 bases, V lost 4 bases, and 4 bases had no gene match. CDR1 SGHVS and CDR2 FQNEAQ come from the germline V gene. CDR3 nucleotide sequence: TGTGCCAGCAGCTCTACAGGGGTTAACACCGGGGAGCTGTTTTTT. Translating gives CASSSTGVNTGELFF.

The CDR3 coding sequence is TGTGCCAGCAGCCTATTCTCAGGGGGCGACACTGAAGCTTTCTTT. This gives the protein CASSLFSGGDTEAFF. The gene calls are TRBV11-2 and TRBJ1-1; 8 bases align to TRBD1. Germline lookup yields CDR1 SGHAT and CDR2 FQNNGV. Trimming cost V 5 bases and J 3 bases; bases outside gene matches: 8. CDR3 length: 15 amino acids.